This T cell receptor beta chain came from a study of T-cell memory formation after mild COVID-19 (dated by TCRdb to about 2021). Regarding the study in general: TCR sequence clusters from the two donors were found to be largely donor specific. Two young, previously healthy adult volunteers made up the cohort, one male and one female. Longitudinal TCRalpha and TCRbeta repertoire sequencing tracked T-cell clones expanding and contracting after mild COVID-19 in a couple of donors.

Ficoll-Paque density gradient centrifugation was used to isolate PBMCs. This clonotype showed up just a few times. Its antigen has not been determined. No much larger clonotype is one base removed from it; base qualities were not supplied. Sequencing relied on an Illumina NovaSeq 6000. Using 5'RACE with constant-segment primers, TCRalpha and TCRbeta cDNA libraries were constructed, with sample barcodes and unique molecular identifiers added in the process. RNA was extracted from every sample with Trizol reagent. Library amplification was performed in two PCR steps, and a second sample barcode and Illumina TruSeq adapters were introduced in the second step. The libraries were sequenced on an Illumina NovaSeq using 2 x 150 bp paired-end reads. From the authors' description of their analysis: Demultiplexing of reads and collapsing into UMI-guided consensus sequences were performed with migec v1.2.7. Using mixcr v2.1.11, the UMI consensuses were aligned to TRA and TRB V and J templates and assembled into clonotypes. A clonotype was counted as expanded or contracted only if both edgeR and NoisET called the change significant, with noise models trained on biological replicates. edgeR calls used a false discovery rate-adjusted p below 0.01 and a log2 fold-change threshold of 1. PCA with hierarchical clustering of max-normalized trajectories of the 1000 most abundant clonotypes was used as exploratory dynamics analysis. Separately sequenced CD4+ and CD8+ repertoires were used to assign the CD4 or CD8 phenotype of responding clones. In-frame beta chains were kept once TCRdb had trimmed the public reads at Q25 with fastp and called clones with MiXCR. Each record represents a unique CDR3 protein, reported with the most common genes and DNA among its rows. TCRdb assigned the V and J calls; the authors' analysis was not used. The sample contains about 350,000 distinct CDR3 sequences, roughly an eighth of them found a single time. Jointly, the top ten make up about 22% of the sample.

Trimming removed 2 bases from V and 8 bases from J; the gene matches leave 12 bases unexplained. The CDR3 covers 17 residues, taking in both the cysteine and the phenylalanine. This entry keeps only the CDR3 DNA: 51 bases, framed from base 1. CDR1 LGHNA and CDR2 YSLEER are derived from the germline V gene. Results and caveats for the whole study, not just this receptor: Whether the second-wave clones peaking on day 37 were SARS-CoV-2 specific was not confirmed. Some responding clones were found in pre-infection memory, which suggests that pre-existing cross-reactive memory T cells took part in the SARS-CoV-2 response. Only a couple of mild cases were covered in the study, and larger cohorts including severe cases with pre-infection samples were considered necessary. Balanced CD4/CD8 phenotypes were observed for clones contracting from day 15 to 85, whereas a bias towards CD4+ was observed for a second wave of clones expanding from day 15 to 37. Contracting CD4+ clones turned up mainly in the CM and EM memory subsets, whereas EMRA was where CD8+ clones were enriched.

The V gene is TRBV4-3 and the J gene is TRBJ1-4, with 9 junctional bases fitting TRBD1. The receptor's source is a man in his late teens or twenties who had mild COVID-19 (a few samples of this study predate the infection). The sample titles of this study are shuffled in the database, so cell type and time point are left out; the donor was told from shared clones. Material for sequencing was PBMCs or a T cell subset sorted from them (not recorded which). CDR3 reads: CASSQQPRQGGREKLFF. The DNA sequence is TGCGCCAGCAGCCAACAACCGCGACAGGGGGGACGAGAAAAACTGTTTTTT.